The source of this T cell receptor (beta chain) is a study of PD-1 blockade in classical Hodgkin lymphoma. This clone turned up a few times. What it binds is not known. Only in-frame clones appear in the TCRdb table, and some are missing; sequencing was by immunoSEQ multiplex PCR. This sample has 20,000 to 25,000 clones, with 65% to 80% found just once. Study outcomes and limitations: Individuals initiating nivolumab under 1 year after ASCT were excluded.

From germline, CDR1 is SNHLY and CDR2 FYNNEI. The V and J ends lost 7 bases and 4 bases, in that order; junction bases with no gene match: 4. The CDR3 length is 13 residues. Time point specified: cycle 4 day 1 (C4D1), after less than 7 weeks of nivolumab. Each patient relapsed following autologous stem cell transplantation, and prior brentuximab vedotin exposure differed. Purified CD4+ T cells were obtained from thawed PBMCs through magnetic negative selection. The receptor comes from a human donor with classical Hodgkin lymphoma. The sequencing used CD4+ T cells from blood, collected before the fourth cycle of nivolumab. This chain connects TRBV2 to TRBJ1-5; 7 positions match TRBD1. CDR3 loop: CASMGQINQPQHF. For the CDR3, the DNA is TGTGCCAGCATGGGACAGATAAATCAGCCCCAGCATTTT.